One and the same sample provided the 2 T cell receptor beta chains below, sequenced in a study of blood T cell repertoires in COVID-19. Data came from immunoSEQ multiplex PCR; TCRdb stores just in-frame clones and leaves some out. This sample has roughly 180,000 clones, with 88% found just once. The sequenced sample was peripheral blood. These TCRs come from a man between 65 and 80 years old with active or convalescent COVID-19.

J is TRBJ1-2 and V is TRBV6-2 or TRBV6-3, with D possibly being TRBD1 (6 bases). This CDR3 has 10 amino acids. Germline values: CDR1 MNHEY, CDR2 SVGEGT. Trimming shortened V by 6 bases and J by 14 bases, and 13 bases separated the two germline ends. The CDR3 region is CASSSGTKTF. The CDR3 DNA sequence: TGTGCCAGCAGCTCGGGGACAAAAACCTTC.

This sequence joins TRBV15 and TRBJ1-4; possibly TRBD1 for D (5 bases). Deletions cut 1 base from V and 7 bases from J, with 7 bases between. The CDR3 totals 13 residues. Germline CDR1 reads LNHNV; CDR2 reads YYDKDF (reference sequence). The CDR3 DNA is TGTGCCACCAGCAGAGGGGGGGGTGAAAAACTGTTTTTT. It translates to CATSRGGGEKLFF.